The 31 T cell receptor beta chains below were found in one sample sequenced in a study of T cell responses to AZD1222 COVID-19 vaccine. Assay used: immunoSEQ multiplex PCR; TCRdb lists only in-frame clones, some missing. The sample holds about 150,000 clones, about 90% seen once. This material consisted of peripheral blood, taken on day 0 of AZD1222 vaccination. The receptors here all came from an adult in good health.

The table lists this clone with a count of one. CDR3 in amino acids: CATSLPGGELFF. The CDR3, as DNA: TGTGCCACCAGTCTTCCGGGCGGGGAGCTGTTTTTT. V and J are TRBV24-1 and TRBJ2-2; D unclear. In germline, CDR1 is KGHDR, CDR2 SFDVKD. V was cut by 6 bases and J by 7 bases, with 8 bases left in between. The CDR3 loop spans 12 amino acids.

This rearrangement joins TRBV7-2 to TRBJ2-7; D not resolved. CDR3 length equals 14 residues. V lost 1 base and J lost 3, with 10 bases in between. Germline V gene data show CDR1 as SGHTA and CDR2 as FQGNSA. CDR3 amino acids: CASSLGAGFYEQYF. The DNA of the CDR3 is TGTGCCAGCAGCTTAGGGGCTGGGTTCTACGAGCAGTACTTC.

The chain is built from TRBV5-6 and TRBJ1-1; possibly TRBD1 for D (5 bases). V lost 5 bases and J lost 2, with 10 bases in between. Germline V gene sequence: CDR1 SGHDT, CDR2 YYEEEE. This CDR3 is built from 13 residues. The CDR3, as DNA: TGTGCCAGCAGATGGGGCTCTAACACTGAAGCTTTCTTT. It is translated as CASRWGSNTEAFF.

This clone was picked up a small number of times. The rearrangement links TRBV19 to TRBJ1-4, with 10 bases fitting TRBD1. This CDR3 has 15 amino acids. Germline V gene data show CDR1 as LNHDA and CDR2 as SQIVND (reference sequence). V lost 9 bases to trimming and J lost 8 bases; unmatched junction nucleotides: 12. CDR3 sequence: CASDGGQGFGEKLFF. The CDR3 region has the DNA TGTGCCAGCGACGGGGGACAGGGGTTTGGAGAAAAACTGTTTTTT.

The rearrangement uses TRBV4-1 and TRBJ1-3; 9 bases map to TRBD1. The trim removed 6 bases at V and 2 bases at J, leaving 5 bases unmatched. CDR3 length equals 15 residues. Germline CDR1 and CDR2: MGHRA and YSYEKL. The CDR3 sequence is CASRGQGIAGNTIYF. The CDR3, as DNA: TGCGCCAGCAGGGGACAGGGAATAGCTGGAAACACCATATATTTT.

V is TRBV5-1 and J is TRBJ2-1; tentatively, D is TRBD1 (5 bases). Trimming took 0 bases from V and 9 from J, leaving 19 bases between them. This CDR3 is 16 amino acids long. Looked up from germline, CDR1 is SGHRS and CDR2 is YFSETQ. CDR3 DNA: TGCGCCAGCAGCTTGGGAGGTAGGGGTAGCATCAGTGAGCAGTTCTTC. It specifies CASSLGGRGSISEQFF.

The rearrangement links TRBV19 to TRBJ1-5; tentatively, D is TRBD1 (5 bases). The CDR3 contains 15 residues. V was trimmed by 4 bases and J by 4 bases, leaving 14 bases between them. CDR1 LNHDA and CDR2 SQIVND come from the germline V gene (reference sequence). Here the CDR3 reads CASSNRGGGNQPQHF. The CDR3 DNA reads TGTGCCAGTAGTAACCGTGGGGGGGGAAATCAGCCCCAGCATTTT.

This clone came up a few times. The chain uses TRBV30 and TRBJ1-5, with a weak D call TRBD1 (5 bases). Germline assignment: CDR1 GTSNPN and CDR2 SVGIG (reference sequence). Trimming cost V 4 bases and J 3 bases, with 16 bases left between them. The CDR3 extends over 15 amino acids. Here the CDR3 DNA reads TGTGCCTGGACCAGCAGGGATGGGGTCAATCAGCCCCAGCATTTT. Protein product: CAWTSRDGVNQPQHF.

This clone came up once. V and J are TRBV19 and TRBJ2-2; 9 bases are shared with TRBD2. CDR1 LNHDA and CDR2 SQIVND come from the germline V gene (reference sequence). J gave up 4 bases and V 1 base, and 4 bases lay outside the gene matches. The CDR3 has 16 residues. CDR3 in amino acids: CASSIVAGVGTGELFF. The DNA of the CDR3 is TGTGCCAGTAGTATAGTAGCGGGAGTTGGCACCGGGGAGCTGTTTTTT.

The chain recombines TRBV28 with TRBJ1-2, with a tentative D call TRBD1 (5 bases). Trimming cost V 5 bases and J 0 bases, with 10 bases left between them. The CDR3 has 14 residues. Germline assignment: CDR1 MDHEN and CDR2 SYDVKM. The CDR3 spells CASSRGPANYGYTF. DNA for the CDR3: TGTGCCAGCAGTAGGGGCCCAGCTAACTATGGCTACACCTTC.

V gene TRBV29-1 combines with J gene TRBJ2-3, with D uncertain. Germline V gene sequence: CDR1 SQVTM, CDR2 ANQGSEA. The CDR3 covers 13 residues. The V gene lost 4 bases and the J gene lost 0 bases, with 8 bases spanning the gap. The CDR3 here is CSVARSSTDTQYF. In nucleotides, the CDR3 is TGCAGCGTTGCTAGAAGTAGCACAGATACGCAGTATTTT.

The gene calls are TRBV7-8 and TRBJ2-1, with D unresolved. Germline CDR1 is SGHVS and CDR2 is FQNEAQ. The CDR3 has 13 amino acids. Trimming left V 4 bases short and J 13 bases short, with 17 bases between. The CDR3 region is CASSSEGIINQFF. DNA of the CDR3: TGTGCCAGCAGCTCCGAAGGTATCATCAATCAGTTCTTC.

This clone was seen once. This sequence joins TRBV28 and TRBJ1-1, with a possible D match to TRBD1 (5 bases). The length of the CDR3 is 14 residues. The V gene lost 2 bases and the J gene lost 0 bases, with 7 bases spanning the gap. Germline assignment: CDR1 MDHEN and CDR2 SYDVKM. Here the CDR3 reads CASSLGGMNTEAFF. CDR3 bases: TGTGCCAGCAGTTTAGGGGGGATGAACACTGAAGCTTTCTTT.

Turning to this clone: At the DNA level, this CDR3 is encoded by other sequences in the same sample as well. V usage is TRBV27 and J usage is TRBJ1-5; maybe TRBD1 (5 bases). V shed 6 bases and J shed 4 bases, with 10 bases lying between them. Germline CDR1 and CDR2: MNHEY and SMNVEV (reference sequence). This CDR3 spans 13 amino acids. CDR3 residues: CASSWGGNQPQHF. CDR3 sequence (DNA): TGTGCCAGCAGCTGGGGGGGGAATCAGCCCCAGCATTTT.

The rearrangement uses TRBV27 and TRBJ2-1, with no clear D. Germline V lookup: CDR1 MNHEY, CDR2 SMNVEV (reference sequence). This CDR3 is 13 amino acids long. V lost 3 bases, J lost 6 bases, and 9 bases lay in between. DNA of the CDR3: TGTGCCAGCAGTTTTCATCTTCGCAATGAGCAGTTCTTC. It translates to CASSFHLRNEQFF.

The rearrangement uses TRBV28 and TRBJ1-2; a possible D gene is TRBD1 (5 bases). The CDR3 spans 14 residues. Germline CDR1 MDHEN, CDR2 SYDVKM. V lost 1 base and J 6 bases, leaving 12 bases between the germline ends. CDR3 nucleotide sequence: TGTGCCAGCAGTTTATCAGGGAATCCAAATGGCTACACCTTC. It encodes CASSLSGNPNGYTF.

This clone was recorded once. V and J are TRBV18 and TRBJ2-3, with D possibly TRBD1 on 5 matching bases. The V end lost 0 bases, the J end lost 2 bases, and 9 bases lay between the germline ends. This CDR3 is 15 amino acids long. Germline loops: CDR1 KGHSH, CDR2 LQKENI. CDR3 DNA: TGTGCCAGCTCACCACCCTTAGGGGACACAGATACGCAGTATTTT. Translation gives CASSPPLGDTDTQYF.

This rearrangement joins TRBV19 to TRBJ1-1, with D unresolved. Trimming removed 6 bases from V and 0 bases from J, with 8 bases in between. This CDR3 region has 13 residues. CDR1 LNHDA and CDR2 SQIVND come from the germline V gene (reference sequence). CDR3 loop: CASSLVLNTEAFF. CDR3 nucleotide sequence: TGTGCCAGTAGCCTCGTCCTGAACACTGAAGCTTTCTTT.

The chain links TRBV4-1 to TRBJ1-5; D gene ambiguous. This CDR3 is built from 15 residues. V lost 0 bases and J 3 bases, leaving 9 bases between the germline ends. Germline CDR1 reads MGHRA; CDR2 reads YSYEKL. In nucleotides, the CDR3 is TGCGCCAGCAGCCAAGACAGGAGGTTCAATCAGCCCCAGCATTTT. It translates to CASSQDRRFNQPQHF.

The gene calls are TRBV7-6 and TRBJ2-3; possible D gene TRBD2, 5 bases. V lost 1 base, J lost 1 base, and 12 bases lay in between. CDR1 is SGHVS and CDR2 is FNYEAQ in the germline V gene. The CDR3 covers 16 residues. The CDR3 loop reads CASSLERGIGTDTQYF. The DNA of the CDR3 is TGTGCCAGCAGCTTAGAACGGGGAATCGGCACAGATACGCAGTATTTT.

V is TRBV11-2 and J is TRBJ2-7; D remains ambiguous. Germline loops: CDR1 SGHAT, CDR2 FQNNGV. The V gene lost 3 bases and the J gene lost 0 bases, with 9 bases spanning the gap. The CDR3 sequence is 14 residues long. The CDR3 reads CASSFGRSSYEQYF. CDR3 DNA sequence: TGTGCCAGCAGCTTTGGCAGGAGCTCCTACGAGCAGTACTTC.

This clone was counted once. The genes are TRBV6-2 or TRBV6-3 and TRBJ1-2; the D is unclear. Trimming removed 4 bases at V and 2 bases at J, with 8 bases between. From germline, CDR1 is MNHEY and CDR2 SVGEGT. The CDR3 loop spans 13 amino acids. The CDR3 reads CASSFRENYGYTF. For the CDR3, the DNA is TGTGCCAGCAGTTTCAGAGAAAACTATGGCTACACCTTC.

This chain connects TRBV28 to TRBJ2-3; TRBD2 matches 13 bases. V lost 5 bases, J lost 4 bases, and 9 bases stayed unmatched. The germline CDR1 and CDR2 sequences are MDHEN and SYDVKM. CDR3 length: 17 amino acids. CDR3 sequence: CASSRWTSGRNSDTQYF. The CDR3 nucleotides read TGTGCCAGCAGTCGGTGGACTAGCGGGAGAAATTCAGATACGCAGTATTTT.

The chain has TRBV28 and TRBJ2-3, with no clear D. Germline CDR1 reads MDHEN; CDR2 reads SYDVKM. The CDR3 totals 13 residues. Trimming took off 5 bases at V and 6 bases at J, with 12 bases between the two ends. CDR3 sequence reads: CASSDISPDTQYF. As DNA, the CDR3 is TGTGCCAGCAGTGACATAAGTCCCGATACGCAGTATTTT.

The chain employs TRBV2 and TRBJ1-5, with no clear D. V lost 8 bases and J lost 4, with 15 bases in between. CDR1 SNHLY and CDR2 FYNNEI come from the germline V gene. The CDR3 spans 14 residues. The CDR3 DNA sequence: TGTGCCAGCTCGTCAACCGGTGTAAATCAGCCCCAGCATTTT. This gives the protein CASSSTGVNQPQHF.

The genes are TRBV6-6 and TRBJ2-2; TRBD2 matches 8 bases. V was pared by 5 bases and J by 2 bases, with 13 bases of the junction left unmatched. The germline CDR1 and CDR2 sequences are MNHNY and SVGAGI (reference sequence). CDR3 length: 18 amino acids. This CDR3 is CASSPPGVAGTNTGELFF. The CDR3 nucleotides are TGTGCCAGCAGTCCCCCCGGGGTAGCGGGAACCAACACCGGGGAGCTGTTTTTT.

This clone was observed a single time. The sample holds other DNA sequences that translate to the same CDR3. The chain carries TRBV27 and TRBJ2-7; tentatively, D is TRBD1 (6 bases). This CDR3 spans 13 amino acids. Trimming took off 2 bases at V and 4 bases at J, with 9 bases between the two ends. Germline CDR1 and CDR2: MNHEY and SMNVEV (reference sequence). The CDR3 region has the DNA TGTGCCAGCAGTTTAGGGGGCGTGTACGAGCAGTACTTC. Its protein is CASSLGGVYEQYF.

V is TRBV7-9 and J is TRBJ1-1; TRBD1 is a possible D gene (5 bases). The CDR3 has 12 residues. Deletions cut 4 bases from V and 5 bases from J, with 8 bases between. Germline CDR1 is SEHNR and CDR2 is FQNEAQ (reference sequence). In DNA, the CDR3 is TGTGCCAGCAGCTGGGGGGAGACTGAAGCTTTCTTT. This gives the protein CASSWGETEAFF.

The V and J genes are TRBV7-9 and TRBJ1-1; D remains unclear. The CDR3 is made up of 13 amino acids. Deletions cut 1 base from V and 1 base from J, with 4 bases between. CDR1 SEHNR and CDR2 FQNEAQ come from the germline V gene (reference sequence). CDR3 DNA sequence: TGTGCCAGCAGCTTAGGGCAGAACACTGAAGCTTTCTTT. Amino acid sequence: CASSLGQNTEAFF.

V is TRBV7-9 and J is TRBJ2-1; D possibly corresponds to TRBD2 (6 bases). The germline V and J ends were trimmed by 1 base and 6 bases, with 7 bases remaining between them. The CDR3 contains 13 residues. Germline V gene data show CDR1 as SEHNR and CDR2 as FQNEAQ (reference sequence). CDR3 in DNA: TGTGCCAGCAGCTTAGTCGGGAGCAATGAGCAGTTCTTC. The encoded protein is CASSLVGSNEQFF.

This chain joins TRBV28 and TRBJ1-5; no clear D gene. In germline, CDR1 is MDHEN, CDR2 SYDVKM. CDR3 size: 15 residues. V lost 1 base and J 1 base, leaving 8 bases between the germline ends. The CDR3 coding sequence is TGTGCCAGCAGTTTATCTGGGAGAAGCAATCAGCCCCAGCATTTT. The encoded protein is CASSLSGRSNQPQHF.